The sequence of this TCR beta chain was determined in a study of Graves' ophthalmopathy and Graves' hyperthyroidism. Overall study: The blood sample was drawn at first diagnosis and before any treatment.

RNA transcripts were the template, and TCR beta CDR3 regions were amplified from them. A first-round RT-PCR used HTBI primers, followed by a second-round multiplex PCR. Each CDR3 protein gets one entry after TCRdb re-called the multiplex PCR reads with MiXCR. The sample shows 650,000 to 900,000 distinct CDR3 sequences, 40% of them seen only once. This CDR3 is built from 13 residues. V lost 4 bases and J lost 5, with 11 bases in between. Germline V CDR1 and CDR2: MNHEY, SVGAGI. Sequencing was performed on peripheral blood. The chain carries TRBV6-5 and TRBJ2-5; no firm D call. This TCR came from an adult man with Graves' ophthalmopathy. The CDR3 spells CASSSQVLETQYF. The DNA of the CDR3 is TGTGCCAGCAGTTCCCAGGTCTTGGAGACCCAGTACTTC.